This paragraph reports one TCR beta chain. V shed 8 bases and J 3 bases; nucleotides not matched to a gene: 12. Per the germline V gene, CDR1 is MNHEY and CDR2 is SMNVEV (reference sequence). The CDR3 is 16 amino acids. This specimen belongs to a study of blood T cells in healthy people across ages. Primed by a sample-barcoded 5' primer and a J-beta primer mix, a second PCR proceeded for roughly 6 to 12 cycles. Sequencing yielded, for each sample, at least 2.5 million paired-end reads carrying CDR3. In TCRdb, the 5' RACE reads were re-called with MiXCR into one record per CDR3 protein. The sample has about 1.6 million distinct CDR3 sequences, about 35% seen once.

This rearrangement joins TRBV27 to TRBJ2-7; TRBD2 matches at 11 bases. Specimen: blood. The clonotype originates from a woman aged 25 to 45 in good health. The CDR3 sequence: CASGALAGGPDYEQYF. The CDR3 DNA is TGTGCCAGCGGAGCGTTAGCGGGAGGGCCCGACTACGAGCAGTACTTC.